One sample yielded the 29 T cell receptor beta chains listed below, sequenced in a study of cytomegalovirus exposure and HLA in healthy donors. PCR primers comprised 60 Vbeta and 13 Jbeta primers. Profiled with immunoSEQ multiplex PCR; TCRdb holds only in-frame clones, not every one. Among some 170,000 clones listed, 70% to 85% were seen once. Material: PBMCs. These receptors all stem from a middle-aged man in good health and CMV-seronegative.

This clone was counted only a few times. This chain connects TRBV9 to TRBJ2-5, with D maybe TRBD1 (5 bases). The J call is doubtful: the DNA matches TRBJ2-7 better. This CDR3 is built from 16 residues. CDR1 is SGDLS, CDR2 YYNGEE, per germline. The CDR3 sequence is CASSVAVGPGYYEQYF. The DNA for the CDR3 is TGTGCCAGCAGCGTAGCTGTGGGCCCAGGGTACTACGAGCAGTACTTC.

Worth noting for this clone: An end of the junction does not agree with germline; a read error may underlie this. The chain couples TRBV6-1 to TRBJ2-4, with D possibly matching TRBD1 (5 bases). Germline loops: CDR1 MNHNS, CDR2 SASEGT. The CDR3 has 14 amino acids. The CDR3 sequence is CASSVTDPKNSQYF. In DNA, the CDR3 is TGTGCCAGCAGTGTGACAGATCCCAAAAACAGTCAGTACTTC.

This clone came up a few times. The genes are TRBV7-6 and TRBJ2-3; 9 bases map to TRBD2. CDR3 length: 16 amino acids. Germline CDR1 and CDR2: SGHVS and FNYEAQ. V gave up 5 bases and J gave up 1 base; unmatched junction bases: 7. CDR3 region: CASSPRSSGGTDTQYF. The CDR3 DNA reads as TGTGCCAGCAGCCCACGATCTAGCGGGGGCACAGATACGCAGTATTTT. The complete variable domain, with remaining parts taken from reference TRBV7-6 and TRBJ2-3, reads GAGVSQSPRYKVTKRGQDVALRCDPISGHVSLYWYRQALGQGPEFLTYFNYEAQQDKSGLPNDRFSAERPEGSISTLTIQRTEQRDSAMYRCASSPRSSGGTDTQYFGPGTRLTVL.

The V gene is TRBV6-5, the J gene TRBJ2-7, with 7 bases fitting TRBD2. In germline, CDR1 is MNHEY, CDR2 SVGAGI. The trim removed 4 bases at V and 5 bases at J, leaving 14 bases unmatched. The length of the CDR3 is 16 residues. CDR3 loop: CASSSLVGGVKNEQYF. As DNA, the CDR3 is TGTGCCAGCAGTTCTCTCGTTGGGGGGGTGAAGAACGAGCAGTACTTC.

The chain links TRBV7-2 to TRBJ2-5, with 7 bases fitting TRBD2. This CDR3 has 15 residues. Looked up from germline, CDR1 is SGHTA and CDR2 is FQGNSA. The ends lost 2 bases at V and 5 bases at J; junction bases unmatched: 8. This CDR3 is CASSLYTAGSETQYF. CDR3 in DNA: TGTGCCAGCAGCTTATATACAGCGGGGTCGGAGACCCAGTACTTC.

The chain carries TRBV11-3 and TRBJ2-3, with TRBD2 identical over 10 bases. V shed 7 bases, J shed 2 bases, and the junction held 3 bases outside the gene matches. Germline V gives CDR1 SGHNT, CDR2 YENEEA. The CDR3 contains 14 residues. In nucleotides, the CDR3 is TGTGCCAGCAAAGCGGGAGGGGTCACAGATACGCAGTATTTT. Translated, it gives CASKAGGVTDTQYF.

This clone was observed a few times. CDR3 amino acids: CASRPDRGRNQPQHF. DNA of the CDR3: TGTGCCAGCAGACCCGACAGGGGGAGGAATCAGCCCCAGCATTTT. V and J are TRBV6-5 and TRBJ1-5; TRBD1 aligns across 9 bases. V lost 6 bases and J lost 4; bases outside the gene matches: 7. The CDR3 is 15 residues long. Germline V lookup: CDR1 MNHEY, CDR2 SVGAGI.

Of note for this clone: A junction boundary mismatches the germline segment, possibly from a read error. The V and J genes are TRBV9 and TRBJ2-6; tentative D call: TRBD1 (5 bases). CDR1 is SGDLS and CDR2 is YYNGEE in the germline V gene. The CDR3 contains 14 residues. The CDR3 region has the DNA TGTGCCAGCAGCGTAGCGTCTGGGGCCAACGGCCTGACTTTC. Encoded protein: CASSVASGANGLTF.

V and J are TRBV7-2 and TRBJ2-2; 10 nucleotides agree with TRBD2. Germline-derived CDR1 and CDR2 are SGHTA and FQGNSA. CDR3 length: 17 residues. Trimming cost V 5 bases and J 4 bases; bases outside gene matches: 10. The DNA for the CDR3 is TGTGCCAGCAGCCTAAGGGGGGCTAGCGGGGGCACCGGGGAGCTGTTTTTT. This sequence encodes CASSLRGASGGTGELFF.

The chain combines TRBV4-1 with TRBJ2-7, with 8 bases lining up with TRBD2. The CDR3 is made up of 13 amino acids. The V gene's germline CDR1 is MGHRA and CDR2 YSYEKL. V trimming: 4 bases; J trimming: 3 bases; junction bases outside the gene matches: 2. In nucleotides, the CDR3 is TGCGCCAGCAGCCTGGGGACTAGCTACGAGCAGTACTTC. Protein product: CASSLGTSYEQYF.

The genes are TRBV5-1 and TRBJ1-2; 9 positions agree with TRBD1. Germline CDR1 reads SGHRS; CDR2 reads YFSETQ. This CDR3 has 14 amino acids. The V gene end was trimmed by 3 bases and the J gene end by 7 bases; junction bases not matched to a gene: 7. The CDR3 nucleotides read TGCGCCAGCAGCTCGGGTCCGGGACAGGGTGGCTACACCTTC. It translates to CASSSGPGQGGYTF. The complete variable domain, with remaining parts taken from reference TRBV5-1 and TRBJ1-2, reads KAGVTQTPRYLIKTRGQQVTLSCSPISGHRSVSWYQQTPGQGLQFLFEYFSETQRNKGNFPGRFSGRQFSNSRSEMNVSTLELGDSALYLCASSSGPGQGGYTFGSGTRLTVV.

The sample holds a few counts of this clone. This rearrangement joins TRBV6-1 to TRBJ1-1, with D maybe TRBD1 (6 bases). The germline CDR1 and CDR2 sequences are MNHNS and SASEGT. The V end was cut by 2 bases, the J end by 3 bases, with 13 bases between. The CDR3 is made up of 15 amino acids. The CDR3 spells CASSESTGRDTEAFF. In DNA form, the CDR3 reads TGTGCCAGCAGTGAATCTACAGGGAGGGACACTGAAGCTTTCTTT.

A remark on this clone: Other DNA sequences in the sample encode the same CDR3. The chain couples TRBV19 to TRBJ2-1, with a tentative D call TRBD1 (6 bases). The germline V and J ends were trimmed by 6 bases and 0 bases, with 12 bases remaining between them. CDR3 size: 15 residues. Germline values: CDR1 LNHDA, CDR2 SQIVND (reference sequence). The CDR3: CASRPDRSSYNEQFF. The CDR3, as DNA: TGTGCCAGTAGGCCAGACAGGAGCTCCTACAATGAGCAGTTCTTC.

In DNA, the CDR3 is TGTGCCAGCAGCTCGGAGGGGGCCTACACTGAAGCTTTCTTT. It yields the protein CASSSEGAYTEAFF. This chain links TRBV5-5 with TRBJ1-1; 7 bases line up with TRBD1. Trimming took 3 bases from V and 3 from J; bases not matched to a gene: 5. This CDR3 spans 14 amino acids. Germline V gene lookup returns CDR1 SGHKS and CDR2 YYEKEE (reference sequence). Full variable domain (outside the CDR3, taken from reference TRBV5-5 and TRBJ1-1): DAGVTQSPTHLIKTRGQQVTLRCSPISGHKSVSWYQQVLGQGPQFIFQYYEKEERGRGNFPDRFSARQFPNYSSELNVNALLLGDSALYLCASSSEGAYTEAFFGQGTRLTVV.

This chain connects TRBV2 to TRBJ2-7; TRBD2 aligns across 14 bases. The trim removed 6 bases at V and 6 bases at J, leaving 4 bases unmatched. Germline V gene sequence: CDR1 SNHLY, CDR2 FYNNEI. The CDR3 spans 14 residues. The CDR3 region has the DNA TGTGCCAGCAGGCTGGGACTAGCGGGAGTCGAGCAGTACTTC. Translating it yields CASRLGLAGVEQYF.

The rearrangement joins TRBV28 to TRBJ1-2, with a tentative D call TRBD1 (5 bases). The CDR3 extends over 13 amino acids. Per germline, CDR1 MDHEN and CDR2 SYDVKM. Trimming removed 3 bases at V and 5 bases at J, with 10 bases between. For the CDR3, the DNA is TGTGCCAGCAGTTTGGGGCAGGGTTATGGCTACACCTTC. Translated, it gives CASSLGQGYGYTF.

The V and J genes are TRBV7-9 and TRBJ2-3, with a possible D match to TRBD2 (6 bases). CDR3 length equals 15 residues. Trimming shortened V by 5 bases and J by 0 bases, and 12 bases separated the two germline ends. From germline, CDR1 is SEHNR and CDR2 FQNEAQ (reference sequence). The CDR3 DNA is TGTGCCAGCAGCCTTGCCGGGACTAGCACAGATACGCAGTATTTT. It yields the protein CASSLAGTSTDTQYF.

This chain connects TRBV9 to TRBJ2-1, with TRBD2 identical over 10 bases. The CDR3 extends over 13 amino acids. The V segment lost 7 bases and the J segment 9 bases; nucleotides outside the gene matches: 7. Germline V gives CDR1 SGDLS, CDR2 YYNGEE. This CDR3 reads CASGELAGREQFF. For the CDR3, the DNA is TGTGCCAGCGGGGAACTAGCGGGACGTGAGCAGTTCTTC.

This sequence joins TRBV11-2 and TRBJ2-7, with 7 bases identical to TRBD1. Trimming cost V 4 bases and J 3 bases; bases outside gene matches: 6. The CDR3 runs to 14 residues. Looked up from germline, CDR1 is SGHAT and CDR2 is FQNNGV. CDR3 protein: CASSSGTAYYEQYF. The DNA of the CDR3 is TGTGCCAGCAGCTCCGGGACAGCGTACTACGAGCAGTACTTC.

This clone was recorded a few times. This chain uses TRBV10-3 with TRBJ2-1; 11 bases map to TRBD2. The germline V gene has CDR1 ENHRY and CDR2 SYGVKD. The CDR3 is 17 residues long. The V and J ends lost 0 bases and 7 bases, in that order; junction bases with no gene match: 8. CDR3 coding DNA: TGTGCCATCAGTGAGTCTGGACCTAGCGGGAGGTTTAATGAGCAGTTCTTC. Translated: CAISESGPSGRFNEQFF.

V usage is TRBV2 and J usage is TRBJ2-1, with 8 bases fitting TRBD1. CDR3 length: 14 amino acids. CDR1 SNHLY and CDR2 FYNNEI come from the germline V gene. The J segment lost 8 bases and the V segment lost 6 bases, leaving 9 bases of the junction unmatched. The CDR3 nucleotides read TGTGCCAGCAGAAGGGACAGGATAGTCGATGAGCAGTTCTTC. It codes for CASRRDRIVDEQFF. The full variable domain, in which reference TRBV2 and TRBJ2-1 provide the parts outside the CDR3, is EPEVTQTPSHQVTQMGQEVILRCVPISNHLYFYWYRQILGQKVEFLVSFYNNEISEKSEIFDDQFSVERPDGSNFTLKIRSTKLEDSAMYFCASRRDRIVDEQFFGPGTRLTVL.

The chain joins TRBV30 to TRBJ2-5, with a tentative D call TRBD2 (6 bases). CDR3 length equals 11 residues. Germline-derived CDR1 and CDR2 are GTSNPN and SVGIG (reference sequence). The V end lost 8 bases, the J end lost 4 bases, and 11 bases lay between the germline ends. CDR3 in DNA: TGTGCCCGGGGGATTGGAGAGACCCAGTACTTC. Amino acids: CARGIGETQYF. Full variable domain (remainder filled in from reference TRBV30 and TRBJ2-5): SQTIHQWPATLVQPVGSPLSLECTVEGTSNPNLYWYRQAAGRGLQLLFYSVGIGQISSEVPQNLSASRPQDRQFILSSKKLLLSDSGFYLCARGIGETQYFGPGTRLLVL.

This clone was recorded only once. The chain carries TRBV19 and TRBJ2-7, with 10 nucleotides matching TRBD1. This CDR3 contains 17 residues. The trim removed 5 bases at V and 4 bases at J, leaving 14 bases unmatched. The germline V gene encodes CDR1 LNHDA and CDR2 SQIVND (reference sequence). The CDR3 DNA follows: TGTGCCAGTAGTCCAGAGGACCGGGACAGGGGTTCGTACGAGCAGTACTTC. This gives the protein CASSPEDRDRGSYEQYF. Using reference TRBV19 and TRBJ2-7 for the parts outside the CDR3, the full variable domain is DGGITQSPKYLFRKEGQNVTLSCEQNLNHDAMYWYRQDPGQGLRLIYYSQIVNDFQKGDIAEGYSVSREKKESFPLTVTSAQKNPTAFYLCASSPEDRDRGSYEQYFGPGTRLTVT.

J is TRBJ2-2 and V is TRBV7-8, with D possibly TRBD2 on 7 matching bases. CDR3 length: 14 amino acids. Trimming took 3 bases from V and 5 from J, leaving 10 bases between them. Germline values: CDR1 SGHVS, CDR2 FQNEAQ. The CDR3 DNA follows: TGTGCCAGCAGCTTGGGGGGGCCAACCGGGGAGCTGTTTTTT. Translation: CASSLGGPTGELFF. The full variable domain, in which reference TRBV7-8 and TRBJ2-2 provide the parts outside the CDR3, is GAGVSQSPRYKVAKRGQDVALRCDPISGHVSLFWYQQALGQGPEFLTYFQNEAQLDKSGLPSDRFFAERPEGSVSTLKIQRTQQEDSAVYLCASSLGGPTGELFFGEGSRLTVL.

The DNA of the CDR3 is TGTGCCAGCTCAACCGGCGGAGACTACAATGAGCAGTTCTTC. Encoded protein: CASSTGGDYNEQFF. The chain has TRBV6-4 and TRBJ2-1; D is ambiguous. CDR3 size: 14 residues. The V end lost 8 bases, the J end lost 3 bases, and 14 bases lay between the germline ends. Germline CDR1 is MRHNA and CDR2 is SNTAGT.

The chain couples TRBV6-1 to TRBJ2-1, with D perhaps matching TRBD2 (5 bases). This CDR3 comprises 15 residues. V was clipped by 3 bases and J by 0 bases, with 9 bases between them. Germline V gene lookup returns CDR1 MNHNS and CDR2 SASEGT. In nucleotides, the CDR3 is TGTGCCAGCAGTGAGGTACTAGACTCCTACAATGAGCAGTTCTTC. It is translated as CASSEVLDSYNEQFF.

This clone was seen only once. The genes are TRBV2 and TRBJ1-1, with D perhaps TRBD1 (5 bases). Trimming stripped 11 bases from V and 5 bases from J, with 18 bases between. Germline V gene data show CDR1 as SNHLY and CDR2 as FYNNEI. This CDR3 has 13 residues. The CDR3 nucleotides read TGTGCCTGCCTCCCCGGACAAAGGACTGAAGCTTTCTTT. Translating gives CACLPGQRTEAFF.

The rearrangement joins TRBV27 to TRBJ2-2, with 7 nucleotides matching TRBD2. J was trimmed by 3 bases and V by 3 bases; bases with no gene match: 1. This CDR3 is built from 14 residues. Germline assignment: CDR1 MNHEY and CDR2 SMNVEV (reference sequence). CDR3 nucleotide sequence: TGTGCCAGCAGTTTGGCGGGAGACACCGGGGAGCTGTTTTTT. Protein product: CASSLAGDTGELFF.

V and J are TRBV19 and TRBJ2-2, with TRBD2 matching over 8 bases. Germline CDR1 and CDR2: LNHDA and SQIVND (reference sequence). J was trimmed by 6 bases and V by 6 bases; bases with no gene match: 9. This CDR3 is built from 15 residues. The CDR3 region is CASRREGLGSGELFF. The CDR3 DNA sequence: TGTGCCAGTAGACGGGAGGGCTTAGGGTCCGGGGAGCTGTTTTTT.